These 30 T cell receptor beta chains were sequenced from one sample in a study of shared clonotypes between healthy human individuals. Clones were sequenced by immunoSEQ multiplex PCR, and TCRdb holds only the in-frame ones, with some missing. This table has about 2.2 million clones, about 93% appearing once. Naive CD8 cells lacked CD45RO, underwent positive selection for CCR7 and left out terminally differentiated effector memory CD45RA+ cells. Specimen: naive CD8+ T cells from PBMCs. All receptors come from a young man in good health. Some clones in this sample may be carry-over from other donors' samples.

The chain's CDR3 is CASSFASVSYNEQFF. DNA of the CDR3: TGTGCCAGCAGCTTCGCGTCAGTTTCCTACAATGAGCAGTTCTTC. The chain links TRBV7-9 to TRBJ2-1; no clear D gene. From germline, CDR1 is SEHNR and CDR2 FQNEAQ (reference sequence). The CDR3 has 15 residues. V was shortened by 3 bases and J by 1 base, with 10 bases between the two germline ends. Complete variable domain (other parts from reference TRBV7-9 and TRBJ2-1): DTGVSQNPRHKITKRGQNVTFRCDPISEHNRLYWYRQTLGQGPEFLTYFQNEAQLEKSRLLSDRFSAERPKGSFSTLEIQRTEQGDSAMYLCASSFASVSYNEQFFGPGTRLTVL.

As regards this clone: This CDR3 is also generated by other DNA sequences in the sample. V and J are TRBV27 and TRBJ2-7, with 11 bases fitting TRBD2. Germline CDR1 and CDR2: MNHEY and SMNVEV (reference sequence). The CDR3 length is 13 residues. Trimming removed 6 bases from V and 4 bases from J; junction bases left unmatched: 2. DNA for the CDR3: TGTGCCAGCAGAATAGCGGGGGGGTACGAGCAGTACTTC. Translation gives CASRIAGGYEQYF.

The chain is built from TRBV19 and TRBJ1-2; no clear D gene. Trimming left V 4 bases short and J 7 bases short, with 10 bases between. The germline V gene encodes CDR1 LNHDA and CDR2 SQIVND (reference sequence). CDR3 length equals 12 residues. The CDR3 DNA reads as TGTGCCAGTAGTACCGGTAGGGCTGGCTACACCTTC. This translates into CASSTGRAGYTF.

The chain couples TRBV7-9 to TRBJ2-7, with D tentatively TRBD1 (5 bases). The V end lost 5 bases, the J end lost 6 bases, and 14 bases lay between the germline ends. The CDR3 length is 13 residues. Germline V gives CDR1 SEHNR, CDR2 FQNEAQ (reference sequence). CDR3 protein: CASSHSLRGEQYF. CDR3 coding DNA: TGTGCCAGCAGCCATTCACTTAGGGGCGAGCAGTACTTC.

The chain is built from TRBV27 and TRBJ2-1; D remains unclear. The germline V and J ends were trimmed by 4 bases and 0 bases, with 10 bases remaining between them. Germline CDR1 is MNHEY and CDR2 is SMNVEV (reference sequence). The CDR3 is 15 residues long. The CDR3 loop reads CASSSAYSSYNEQFF. In nucleotides, the CDR3 is TGTGCCAGCAGTTCCGCCTACAGCTCCTACAATGAGCAGTTCTTC.

The chain couples TRBV6-5 to TRBJ2-1, with TRBD1 as a possible D gene (5 bases). V lost 8 bases and J lost 3, with 17 bases in between. Germline CDR1 MNHEY, CDR2 SVGAGI. The CDR3 spans 15 residues. The CDR3 nucleotides are TGTGCCAGCTCCCTGGGGCGGACACTCTACAATGAGCAGTTCTTC. Translation gives CASSLGRTLYNEQFF.

This clone was seen a single time. The chain combines TRBV10-3 with TRBJ2-1; 10 positions match TRBD1. The germline V gene encodes CDR1 ENHRY and CDR2 SYGVKD. With V trimmed by 5 bases and J by 5 bases, 15 bases remained unmatched. The CDR3 is 18 residues long. CDR3 in DNA: TGTGCCATCAGTTCCCTGGGGTTGGGGACAGGGGACGACAATGAGCAGTTCTTC. Its translation: CAISSLGLGTGDDNEQFF.

The chain uses TRBV30 and TRBJ1-5; D is uncertain. The CDR3 totals 13 residues. V lost 0 bases to trimming and J lost 7 bases, with 10 bases between them. Germline CDR1 and CDR2: GTSNPN and SVGIG (reference sequence). CDR3 DNA: TGTGCCTGGAGTGTAATGGCTGGGCAGCCCCAGCATTTT. It is translated as CAWSVMAGQPQHF.

This clone came up once. This chain's CDR3 is CASSDLVGGEQYF. CDR3 bases: TGCGCCAGCAGTGATCTGGTGGGCGGCGAGCAGTACTTC. The rearrangement uses TRBV10-2 and TRBJ2-7; D gene unclear. CDR1 and CDR2 (germline): WSHSY, SAAADI. This CDR3 is 13 amino acids long. V was shortened by 3 bases and J by 6 bases, with 12 bases between the two germline ends.

This sequence joins TRBV15 and TRBJ2-5; D unresolved. Germline values: CDR1 LNHNV, CDR2 YYDKDF (reference sequence). The V gene lost 3 bases and the J gene lost 9 bases, with 20 bases spanning the gap. The CDR3 totals 15 residues. CDR3 DNA: TGTGCCACCAGCAGTACACCCAACCTGGTCTGGGCCCAGTACTTC. Translating it yields CATSSTPNLVWAQYF.

The V call is TRBV7-8, the J call TRBJ2-5; possibly TRBD2 for D (6 bases). The CDR3 has 17 amino acids. The ends were cut back, 5 bases at V and 4 bases at J, with 23 bases in the middle. Germline CDR1 and CDR2: SGHVS and FQNEAQ. CDR3 coding DNA: TGTGCCAGCAGCCGAAAGAGGGTGGGCAGGCGGGGAGAGACCCAGTACTTC. Protein sequence: CASSRKRVGRRGETQYF.

The CDR3: CASGMGARQPQHF. The CDR3 nucleotides read TGTGCCAGCGGTATGGGGGCCCGCCAGCCCCAGCATTTT. The genes are TRBV6-5 and TRBJ1-5, with D tentatively TRBD1 (6 bases). The germline V and J ends were trimmed by 8 bases and 7 bases, with 15 bases remaining between them. The CDR3 has 13 residues. Looked up from germline, CDR1 is MNHEY and CDR2 is SVGAGI.

This chain joins TRBV7-9 and TRBJ2-2; D possibly corresponds to TRBD1 (6 bases). The CDR3 is made up of 14 amino acids. V was trimmed by 5 bases and J by 6 bases, leaving 13 bases between them. CDR1 SEHNR and CDR2 FQNEAQ come from the germline V gene (reference sequence). CDR3 region: CASSGDIGPGELFF. The CDR3 coding sequence is TGTGCCAGCAGCGGGGACATCGGGCCCGGGGAGCTGTTTTTT.

The chain links TRBV14 to TRBJ2-7; 10 bases match TRBD1. CDR1 SGHDN and CDR2 FVKESK come from the germline V gene. J lost 5 bases, V lost 5 bases, and 9 bases had no gene match. This CDR3 spans 15 amino acids. Here the CDR3 DNA reads TGTGCCAGCAGCGTCAGGACAGGGGGAAGAAACGAGCAGTACTTC. As protein: CASSVRTGGRNEQYF.

V gene TRBV9 combines with J gene TRBJ1-2, with a weak D call TRBD1 (6 bases). Germline CDR1 SGDLS, CDR2 YYNGEE. CDR3 size: 15 residues. Trimming left V 4 bases short and J 5 bases short, with 18 bases between. CDR3 in amino acids: CASSPGELLGYGYTF. The CDR3, as DNA: TGTGCCAGCAGCCCAGGGGAACTCCTTGGATATGGCTACACCTTC.

V is TRBV19 and J is TRBJ2-4; D remains ambiguous. V was cut by 8 bases and J by 0 bases, with 11 bases left in between. Germline loops: CDR1 LNHDA, CDR2 SQIVND (reference sequence). The CDR3 is 14 residues long. CDR3 sequence: CASLSTLAKNIQYF. In DNA form, the CDR3 reads TGTGCCAGTCTCTCGACCCTAGCCAAAAACATTCAGTACTTC.

The count of this clone is one. The V and J genes are TRBV5-1 and TRBJ1-1; the D gene is possibly TRBD1 (6 bases). Germline V lookup: CDR1 SGHRS, CDR2 YFSETQ. The CDR3 extends over 13 amino acids. V lost 3 bases, J lost 4 bases, and 10 bases lay in between. The CDR3 bases are TGCGCCAGCAGCTATCGGACAGTCACTGAAGCTTTCTTT. It yields the protein CASSYRTVTEAFF.

This chain connects TRBV9 to TRBJ2-7; possibly TRBD1 or TRBD2 for D (5 bases each). This CDR3 spans 17 amino acids. Between the trimmed V and J ends, which lost 2 bases and 0 bases, there was a span of 18 bases. Germline V CDR1 and CDR2: SGDLS, YYNGEE. The CDR3 region is CASSVGAEGLSSYEQYF. CDR3 DNA: TGTGCCAGCAGCGTTGGGGCAGAGGGCTTAAGCTCCTACGAGCAGTACTTC.

With regard to this clone: The sample has other DNA sequences that encode this CDR3 too. The chain recombines TRBV29-1 with TRBJ2-5; D is ambiguous. This CDR3 is built from 10 residues. V was trimmed by 7 bases and J by 4 bases, leaving 7 bases between them. Germline V CDR1 and CDR2: SQVTM, ANQGSEA. The CDR3 here is CSAPGETQYF. The CDR3 coding sequence is TGCAGCGCCCCTGGAGAGACCCAGTACTTC.

The rearrangement links TRBV19 to TRBJ2-3, with D unresolved. CDR1 is LNHDA and CDR2 is SQIVND in the germline V gene (reference sequence). Trimming cost V 2 bases and J 2 bases, with 11 bases left between them. This CDR3 is 15 amino acids long. DNA for the CDR3: TGTGCCAGTAGTATACGCTCCTCCTTCACAGATACGCAGTATTTT. Translation: CASSIRSSFTDTQYF.

The chain combines TRBV27 with TRBJ1-1; a weak D match, TRBD1 (5 bases). V was cut by 2 bases and J by 5 bases, with 12 bases left in between. Germline CDR1 and CDR2: MNHEY and SMNVEV (reference sequence). The CDR3 is made up of 14 amino acids. In DNA, the CDR3 is TGTGCCAGCAGTTTACGGGGGATGATGACTGAAGCTTTCTTT. It translates to CASSLRGMMTEAFF.

This sequence joins TRBV15 and TRBJ2-7; 7 bases fit TRBD2. The CDR3 sequence is 14 residues long. V dropped 4 bases and J dropped 3; count of bases not matched to a gene: 6. From germline, CDR1 is LNHNV and CDR2 YYDKDF (reference sequence). The CDR3 DNA reads TGTGCCACCAGCAACAGGACTAGAGGCTACGAGCAGTACTTC. Its translation: CATSNRTRGYEQYF.

V is TRBV6-1 and J is TRBJ1-1, with 7 nucleotides matching TRBD1. The V and J ends lost 2 bases and 4 bases, in that order; junction bases with no gene match: 10. CDR3 length equals 16 residues. CDR1 and CDR2 (germline): MNHNS, SASEGT. The CDR3 coding sequence is TGTGCCAGCAGTGAATCGAGGGGGCTGGTGGGCACTGAAGCTTTCTTT. It yields the protein CASSESRGLVGTEAFF.

This chain connects TRBV29-1 to TRBJ1-2; unclear D gene. Trimming left V 6 bases short and J 4 bases short, with 15 bases between. CDR1 is SQVTM and CDR2 is ANQGSEA in the germline V gene. This CDR3 spans 13 amino acids. Here the CDR3 DNA reads TGCAGCGTACCCGAGGGATTCTTCTATGGCTACACCTTC. Protein sequence: CSVPEGFFYGYTF.

This clone was picked up one time. V gene TRBV11-2 combines with J gene TRBJ2-3, with 13 bases that match TRBD2. The germline V gene has CDR1 SGHAT and CDR2 FQNNGV. The junction had 8 bases not matched to a gene; V was cut back by 4 bases and J by 1 base. The CDR3 runs 18 residues. Here the CDR3 DNA reads TGTGCCAGCAGCTCCGGGACTAGCGGGGTACCGGGCACAGATACGCAGTATTTT. Translation: CASSSGTSGVPGTDTQYF.

This chain connects TRBV27 to TRBJ2-7; 9 nucleotides align to TRBD2. The CDR3 totals 19 residues. The V gene end was trimmed by 0 bases and the J gene end by 4 bases; junction bases not matched to a gene: 16. Germline V gives CDR1 MNHEY, CDR2 SMNVEV (reference sequence). CDR3 bases: TGTGCCAGCAGTTTATCTATGACTAGCGGACCTAGTAGGGCGTACGAGCAGTACTTC. The encoded protein is CASSLSMTSGPSRAYEQYF.

The chain carries TRBV29-1 and TRBJ2-3; 12 positions agree with TRBD2. The J segment lost 4 bases and the V segment lost 1 base, leaving 15 bases of the junction unmatched. Germline-derived CDR1 and CDR2 are SQVTM and ANQGSEA. The CDR3 loop spans 19 amino acids. CDR3 sequence: CSVEGGSRLAGVLADTQYF. The CDR3 DNA sequence: TGCAGCGTTGAAGGGGGGTCGCGACTAGCGGGAGTTTTAGCAGATACGCAGTATTTT.

The rearrangement uses TRBV27 and TRBJ2-5; the D gene is possibly TRBD1 (5 bases). The germline V gene has CDR1 MNHEY and CDR2 SMNVEV (reference sequence). V dropped 3 bases and J dropped 7 bases, with 15 bases sitting between them. The CDR3 sequence is 14 residues long. CDR3 sequence: CASSFSLQGSTQYF. The CDR3 DNA follows: TGTGCCAGCAGTTTTTCACTCCAGGGTTCGACCCAGTACTTC.

This sequence joins TRBV6-5 and TRBJ2-7; D unclear. V lost 6 bases, J lost 1 base, and 13 bases lay in between. The CDR3 runs to 14 residues. Germline loops: CDR1 MNHEY, CDR2 SVGAGI. This chain's CDR3 is CASSPGRLSYEQYF. In DNA form, the CDR3 reads TGTGCCAGCAGCCCAGGACGGCTTTCCTACGAGCAGTACTTC.

This clone has only a few counts. The chain is built from TRBV7-6 and TRBJ1-2; D is possibly TRBD1 (6 bases). Germline loops: CDR1 SGHVS, CDR2 FNYEAQ. V lost 4 bases and J lost 2, with 20 bases in between. The CDR3 totals 17 residues. CDR3 in DNA: TGTGCCAGCAGCTCGAACTTACAGGGACATCTGAACTATGGCTACACCTTC. The encoded protein is CASSSNLQGHLNYGYTF.